This entry features one T cell receptor (beta chain) sequence. Trimming cost V 4 bases and J 7 bases; bases outside gene matches: 5. Germline V CDR1 and CDR2: SGHDN, FVKESK. The CDR3 runs 15 residues. TCRdb's copy holds only in-frame clones and misses some; the assay was immunoSEQ multiplex PCR. The table lists 90,000 to 130,000 clones, 88% of them singletons. These data belong to a study of blood T cell repertoires in COVID-19. This sequence was found in a human donor in a cohort sampled during active COVID-19. Input material: peripheral blood. The chain combines TRBV14 with TRBJ2-1; 12 bases fit TRBD2. CDR3 sequence: CASSLLAGGPNEQFF. As DNA, the CDR3 is TGTGCCAGCAGCCTACTAGCGGGAGGCCCAAATGAGCAGTTCTTC.